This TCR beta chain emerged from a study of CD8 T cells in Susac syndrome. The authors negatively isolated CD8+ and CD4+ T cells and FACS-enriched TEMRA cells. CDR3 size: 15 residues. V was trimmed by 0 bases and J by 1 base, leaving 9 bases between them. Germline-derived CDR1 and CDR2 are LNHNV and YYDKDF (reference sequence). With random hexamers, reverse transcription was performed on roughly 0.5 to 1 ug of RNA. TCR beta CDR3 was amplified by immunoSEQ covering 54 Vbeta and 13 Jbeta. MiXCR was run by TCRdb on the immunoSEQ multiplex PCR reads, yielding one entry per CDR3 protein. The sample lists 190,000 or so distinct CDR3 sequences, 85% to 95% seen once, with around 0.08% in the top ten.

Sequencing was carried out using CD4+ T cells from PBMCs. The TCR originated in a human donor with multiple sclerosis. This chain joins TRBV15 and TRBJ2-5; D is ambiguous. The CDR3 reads CATSRDRAVQETQYF. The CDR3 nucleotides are TGTGCCACCAGCAGAGATCGAGCAGTCCAAGAGACCCAGTACTTC.